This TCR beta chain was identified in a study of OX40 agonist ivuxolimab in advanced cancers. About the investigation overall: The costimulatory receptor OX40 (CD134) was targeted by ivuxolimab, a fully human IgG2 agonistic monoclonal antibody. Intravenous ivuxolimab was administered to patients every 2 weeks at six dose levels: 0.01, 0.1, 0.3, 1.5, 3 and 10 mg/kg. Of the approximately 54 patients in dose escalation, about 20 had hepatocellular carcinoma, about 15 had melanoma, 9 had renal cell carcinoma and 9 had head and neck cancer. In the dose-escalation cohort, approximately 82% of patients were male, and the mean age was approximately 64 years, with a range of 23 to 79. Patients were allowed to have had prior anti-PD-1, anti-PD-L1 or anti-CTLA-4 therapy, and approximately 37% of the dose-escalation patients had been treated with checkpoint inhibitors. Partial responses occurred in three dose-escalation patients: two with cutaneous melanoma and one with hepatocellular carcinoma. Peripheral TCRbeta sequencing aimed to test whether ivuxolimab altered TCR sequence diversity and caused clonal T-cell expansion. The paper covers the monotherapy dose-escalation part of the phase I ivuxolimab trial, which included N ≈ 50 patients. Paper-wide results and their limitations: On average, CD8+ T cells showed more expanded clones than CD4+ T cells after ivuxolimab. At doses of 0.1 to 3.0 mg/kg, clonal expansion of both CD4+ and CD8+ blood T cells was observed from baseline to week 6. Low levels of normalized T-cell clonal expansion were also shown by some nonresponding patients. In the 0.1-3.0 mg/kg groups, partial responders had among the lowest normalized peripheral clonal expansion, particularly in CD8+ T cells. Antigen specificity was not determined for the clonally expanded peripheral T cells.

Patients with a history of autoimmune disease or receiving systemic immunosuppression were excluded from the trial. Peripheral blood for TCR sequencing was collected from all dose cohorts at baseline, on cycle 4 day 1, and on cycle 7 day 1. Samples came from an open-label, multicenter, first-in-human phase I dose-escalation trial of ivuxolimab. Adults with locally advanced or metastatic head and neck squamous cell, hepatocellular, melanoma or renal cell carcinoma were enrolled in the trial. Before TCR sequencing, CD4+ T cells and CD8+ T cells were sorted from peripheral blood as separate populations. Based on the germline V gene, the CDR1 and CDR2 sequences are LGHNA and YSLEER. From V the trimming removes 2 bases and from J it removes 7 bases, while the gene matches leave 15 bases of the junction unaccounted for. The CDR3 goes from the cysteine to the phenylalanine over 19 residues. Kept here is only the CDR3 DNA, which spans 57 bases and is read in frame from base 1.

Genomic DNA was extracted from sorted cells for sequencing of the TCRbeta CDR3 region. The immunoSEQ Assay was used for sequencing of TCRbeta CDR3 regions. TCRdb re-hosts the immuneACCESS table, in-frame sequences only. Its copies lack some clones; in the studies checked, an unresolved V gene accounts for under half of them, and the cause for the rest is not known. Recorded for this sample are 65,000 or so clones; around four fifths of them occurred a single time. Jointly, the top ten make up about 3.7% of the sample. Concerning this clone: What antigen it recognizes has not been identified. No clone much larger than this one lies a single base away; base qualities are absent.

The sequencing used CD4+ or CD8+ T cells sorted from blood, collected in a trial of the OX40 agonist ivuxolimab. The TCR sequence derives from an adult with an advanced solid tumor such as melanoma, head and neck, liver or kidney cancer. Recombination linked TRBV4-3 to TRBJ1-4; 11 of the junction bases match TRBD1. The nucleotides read TGCGCCAGCAGCCAACATACCGGGACAGGGGGAACACGGGGTGAAAAACTGTTTTTT. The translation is CASSQHTGTGGTRGEKLFF.